This T cell receptor beta chain was captured in a study of CD4 T cell repertoires in COVID-19. Across the whole study: After less than twelve days of IL-2 expansion, CFSE-low cells were relabeled and restimulated with other coronavirus spikes.

These patients had recovered from COVID-19 ranging mild to severe. Study-level findings and limits: SARS-CoV and/or HKU1 spike cultures shared between 7 and 25% of SARS-CoV-2 clonotypes. Sharing of several most expanded SARS-CoV-2-reactive clonotypes across memory subsets suggested intraclonal diversification.

The repertoire was sequenced with immunoSEQ multiplex PCR; TCRdb's copy has only in-frame clones and lacks some. This sample has about 75,000 clones, with about four fifths found just once. Turning to this clone: Its antigen is undetermined.

This receptor was obtained from a human donor who had COVID-19. The sequencing here drew on CD4+ T cells from peripheral blood, taken after recovery from COVID-19.

CDR3 region: CAWDRDRNQPQHF. The CDR3 region has the DNA TGTGCCTGGGACAGGGATCGAAATCAGCCCCAGCATTTT. The rearrangement links TRBV30 to TRBJ1-5; 7 positions agree with TRBD1. J gave up 4 bases and V 5 bases, and 5 bases lay outside the gene matches. Germline CDR1 is GTSNPN and CDR2 is SVGIG (reference sequence). The CDR3 is 13 residues long.